A selection of T cell receptor beta chains follows, all from one sample in a study of OX40 agonist ivuxolimab in advanced cancers. Profiled with immunoSEQ multiplex PCR; TCRdb holds only in-frame clones, not every one. Of 40,000 to 55,000 clones in the sample, 80% are singletons; the top ten hold about 10%. The source material was CD4+ or CD8+ T cells sorted from blood, sampled in a trial of the OX40 agonist ivuxolimab. Every receptor here comes from an adult with an advanced solid tumor such as melanoma, head and neck, liver or kidney cancer. CDR3s leave out the opening cysteine and the closing phenylalanine or tryptophan.

j_gene,v_gene,CDR3aa
TRBJ2-7,TRBV19,ASSSGTGDIGEQY
TRBJ1-6,TRBV27,ASSTAMAPLH
TRBJ2-1,TRBV15,ATSRDRTPNNEQF
TRBJ1-5,TRBV2,ASSRDSVGNQPQH
TRBJ2-7,TRBV5-3,ARSLAWDYEQY
TRBJ2-2,TRBV2,ASGRENTGELF
TRBJ2-3,TRBV27,ASSLIPSGGSVTQY
TRBJ2-7,TRBV28,ASSSPSGTVAYEQY
TRBJ2-5,TRBV25-1,ASSRDVVGGETQY
TRBJ2-5,TRBV5-4,ASSPPPPGRQY
TRBJ1-3,TRBV7-9,ASSLDQFSGNTIY
TRBJ2-5,TRBV4-1,ASSRQGGIQETQY
TRBJ2-2,TRBV28,ASSLQTGELF
TRBJ1-1,TRBV27,ASSRDRISNTEAF
TRBJ2-1,TRBV4-1,ASNTVGVDEQF
TRBJ1-5,TRBV19,ASNPTTTYNQPQH
TRBJ2-3,TRBV29-1,SVAGASTDTQY
TRBJ2-7,TRBV7-2,ASSLSSYEQY
TRBJ1-1,TRBV11-2,ASSLGAGNTEAF
TRBJ2-1,TRBV6-1,ASSGTSGTFSSYNEQF
TRBJ1-1,TRBV7-2,ASSLYPNTEAF
TRBJ1-1,TRBV6-5,ASSSPRKNTEAF
TRBJ1-5,TRBV19,ASSLGNSDPQPQH
TRBJ1-4,TRBV7-2,ASSLQGARGEKLF
TRBJ2-5,TRBV10-3,AISPGVAGGQETQY
TRBJ1-5,TRBV2,ASSERGGSNQPQH
TRBJ1-1,TRBV19,ASREDRGRTEAF
TRBJ2-5,TRBV11-2,ASSNKLHQQQKETQY
TRBJ1-1,TRBV5-1,ASRAGTANTEAF
TRBJ2-2,TRBV9,ASSVGQNTGELF
TRBJ2-7,TRBV6-5,ASSYSQINEQY
TRBJ2-2,TRBV5-1,ASSPRDRGEELF
TRBJ2-1,TRBV11-2,ASSLWVTSGLYNEQF
-,TRBV18,ASSPRPPEQY
TRBJ2-3,TRBV19,ASSDTGFADTQY
TRBJ1-1,TRBV29-1,SVYTGATEAF
TRBJ1-1,TRBV7-2,ASSLARNTEAF
TRBJ1-2,TRBV28,ASSSPGFNYGYT
TRBJ1-3,TRBV9,ASSPSDWTSGNTIY
TRBJ1-2,TRBV18,ASSPQLAGNGYGYT
TRBJ1-3,TRBV4-1,ASSQLNRGGLTGNTIY
TRBJ2-5,TRBV18,ASTRVIRETQY
TRBJ2-7,TRBV14,ASSQVRARGPEQY
TRBJ1-4,TRBV7-2,ASSPPHEKLF
TRBJ2-7,TRBV7-8,ASNPLAGVTYEQY
TRBJ1-1,TRBV29-1,SVGQGNTEAF